This T cell receptor (beta chain) was identified during a study of T cell responses to AZD1222 COVID-19 vaccine. Study overall: Pooling was applied to second doses at about 4 or about 12 weeks. Broader study findings: Most donors were white British and more were female, and clonal diversity was possibly underestimated. Baseline seropositivity characterized only six AZD1222 recipients. Sampling captured repertoires only after the peak T cell response.

This table comes from immunoSEQ multiplex PCR, and its TCRdb copy is limited to in-frame clones, with some not included. Of 110,000 to 150,000 clones listed, nearly 95% are singletons. Germline CDR1 reads GTSNPN; CDR2 reads SVGIG (reference sequence). V gave up 7 bases and J gave up 7 bases, with 19 bases separating them. The CDR3 consists of 14 residues. A remark on this clone: What it binds is not known.

Here the sequenced sample was peripheral blood, taken on day 0 of AZD1222 vaccination. The clonotype originates from an adult in good health. The chain links TRBV30 to TRBJ2-2, with D perhaps TRBD1 (7 bases). CDR3 amino acids: CASSTGAEGGELFF. In nucleotides, the CDR3 is TGTGCCTCCTCTACAGGGGCGGAGGGCGGGGAGCTGTTTTTT.